This TCR beta chain was captured by sequencing in a study of T cells in localized non-small cell lung cancer. Study findings and constraints: Among blood samples, higher T cell density accompanied longer overall survival.

This clone was seen more than once but under ten times. No antigen is known for it. Sequencing was performed with immunoSEQ multiplex PCR; in TCRdb, only in-frame clones are kept and a portion is missing. Here the sample spans about 92,000 clones, roughly 93% being singletons. V lost 6 bases and J lost 11; bases outside the gene matches: 10. From germline, CDR1 is SQVTM and CDR2 ANQGSEA. This CDR3 spans 11 amino acids. The sequencing used PBMCs, collected before any cancer treatment. This clonotype originated in a woman aged 40-69 years with stage II squamous cell lung carcinoma. This chain joins TRBV29-1 and TRBJ2-7, with TRBD1 identical over 7 bases. CDR3 loop: CSVRRDSRKYF. In DNA, the CDR3 is TGCAGCGTCCGCCGGGACAGCAGGAAGTACTTC.